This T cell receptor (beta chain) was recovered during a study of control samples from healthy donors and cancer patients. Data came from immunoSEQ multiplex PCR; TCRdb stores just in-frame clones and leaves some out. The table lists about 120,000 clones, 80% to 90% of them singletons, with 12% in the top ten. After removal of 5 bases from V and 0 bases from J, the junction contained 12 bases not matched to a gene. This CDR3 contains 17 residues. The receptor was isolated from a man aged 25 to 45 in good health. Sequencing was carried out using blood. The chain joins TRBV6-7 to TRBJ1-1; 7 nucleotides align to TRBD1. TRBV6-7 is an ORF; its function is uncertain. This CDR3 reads CASSQRQGRPMNTEAFF. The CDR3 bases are TGTGCCAGCAGTCAAAGACAGGGCCGCCCAATGAACACTGAAGCTTTCTTT.